The 17 T cell receptor beta chains given below trace back to one sample, sequenced in a study of cytomegalovirus exposure and HLA in healthy donors (dated by TCRdb to about 2017). The receptor library was made with the immunoSEQ multiplex PCR assay. For the multiplex PCR, a mixture combining 60 forward primers for TCR Vbeta segments and 13 reverse primers for TCR Jbeta segments was used. The table comes from immuneACCESS by way of TCRdb, which keeps in-frame sequences with V and J called. Part of the clones is missing from these tables; in studies checked, under half for an unresolved V gene and the rest for unknown reasons. Within this sample are more than 80,000 clones, with approximately 82% of them counted one time only. The ten most abundant clones make up roughly 3.5% of the sample. The material sequenced was PBMCs. The receptor source for this set is a female donor in good health and CMV-seropositive.

This chain links TRBV12-2 with TRBJ2-5; TRBD2, the table's D call, lacks a check against the DNA. TRBV12-2 has pseudogene status. The CDR3 is 17 amino acids. The CDR3 here is CASRPRLAGGPPETQYF. For the CDR3, the DNA is TGTGCAAGTCGCCCCCGACTAGCGGGAGGACCTCCGGAGACCCAGTACTTC.

The chain uses TRBV12-5 and TRBJ1-1; D call uncertain. The germline V gene encodes CDR1 LGHNT and CDR2 FRNRAP. V was shortened by 2 bases and J by 4 bases, with 11 bases between the two germline ends. The CDR3 sequence is 14 residues long. DNA for the CDR3: TGTGCTAGTGGTTTGAAGGGCCTAGCCACTGAAGCTTTCTTT. This sequence encodes CASGLKGLATEAFF.

This chain joins TRBV4-1 and TRBJ2-1; a possible D gene is TRBD2 (6 bases). Trimming removed 4 bases at V and 3 bases at J, with 10 bases between. Germline V gene data show CDR1 as MGHRA and CDR2 as YSYEKL. CDR3 length: 14 residues. CDR3 in DNA: TGCGCCAGCAGCCTGGGGGGTGACTACAATGAGCAGTTCTTC. Its protein product is CASSLGGDYNEQFF.

The chain carries TRBV28 and TRBJ1-6; the match to TRBD1 covers 7 bases. CDR1 is MDHEN, CDR2 SYDVKM, per germline. The V gene end was trimmed by 4 bases and the J gene end by 7 bases; junction bases not matched to a gene: 4. This CDR3 has 14 amino acids. The DNA of the CDR3 is TGTGCCAGCAGTTACGGGACAGTGAATTCACCCCTCCACTTT. Residues: CASSYGTVNSPLHF.

The CDR3 DNA follows: TGTGCCAGCAGTTACCATAGCGGGAGGGGGGTTAAGACCCAGTACTTC. It yields the protein CASSYHSGRGVKTQYF. This chain uses TRBV6-6 with TRBJ2-5; TRBD2 agrees at 11 bases. The CDR3 length is 16 residues. From germline, CDR1 is MNHNY and CDR2 SVGAGI (reference sequence). With V trimmed by 2 bases and J by 6 bases, 8 bases remained unmatched.

About this clone itself: At one end, the junction sequence differs from germline, possibly due to a read error. The V call is TRBV7-7, the J call TRBJ2-2; D possibly corresponds to TRBD2 (6 bases). The CDR3 consists of 16 residues. Germline loops: CDR1 SSHAT, CDR2 FNYEAQ (reference sequence). CDR3 DNA sequence: TGTGCTAGCAGCGCGGGGACTGGTGGATGGACCGGGGAGCTGTTTTTT. This translates into CASSAGTGGWTGELFF. Filled out from reference TRBV7-7 and TRBJ2-2, the complete variable domain reads GAGVSQSPRYKVTKRGQDVTLRCDPISSHATLYWYQQALGQGPEFLTYFNYEAQPDKSGLPSDRFSAERPEGSISTLTIQRTEQRDSAMYRCASSAGTGGWTGELFFGEGSRLTVL.

This clone was seen a handful of times. The chain carries TRBV7-9 and TRBJ2-3; TRBD2 agrees at 7 bases. The CDR3 extends over 13 amino acids. The V segment lost 5 bases and the J segment 3 bases; nucleotides outside the gene matches: 2. The germline V gene has CDR1 SEHNR and CDR2 FQNEAQ (reference sequence). This CDR3 is CASSAGATDTQYF. The CDR3 region has the DNA TGTGCCAGCAGCGCGGGAGCTACAGATACGCAGTATTTT. Variable domain in full (rest from reference TRBV7-9 and TRBJ2-3): DTGVSQNPRHKITKRGQNVTFRCDPISEHNRLYWYRQTLGQGPEFLTYFQNEAQLEKSRLLSDRFSAERPKGSFSTLEIQRTEQGDSAMYLCASSAGATDTQYFGPGTRLTVL.

The V call is TRBV29-1, the J call TRBJ1-1; no clear D gene. In germline, CDR1 is SQVTM, CDR2 ANQGSEA. The length of the CDR3 is 12 residues. The V end was cut by 4 bases, the J end by 1 base, with 7 bases between. CDR3 region: CSVGAGNTEAFF. CDR3 DNA: TGCAGCGTTGGGGCAGGGAACACTGAAGCTTTCTTT.

This clone was found a few times. DNA of the CDR3: TGTGCCAGTAGCCCCCGCGGGGGGACAGGGTCAGATACGCAGTATTTT. It encodes CASSPRGGTGSDTQYF. The chain combines TRBV19 with TRBJ2-3; a possible D gene is TRBD1 (9 bases). The germline V gene has CDR1 LNHDA and CDR2 SQIVND (reference sequence). The CDR3 is 16 amino acids. V was pared by 6 bases and J by 4 bases, with 20 bases between.

V is TRBV30 and J is TRBJ1-1; tentatively, D is TRBD1 (6 bases). The germline V gene encodes CDR1 GTSNPN and CDR2 SVGIG (reference sequence). The V and J ends lost 3 bases and 5 bases respectively, with 10 bases between them. The length of the CDR3 is 12 residues. In DNA, the CDR3 is TGTGCCTGGAGAAAGGGGGAAACTGAAGCTTTCTTT. Its protein is CAWRKGETEAFF.

This clone was picked up a small number of times. The V call is TRBV11-2, the J call TRBJ2-5, with 7 nucleotides matching TRBD1. Germline-derived CDR1 and CDR2 are SGHAT and FQNNGV. CDR3 length: 14 residues. Trimming removed 3 bases from V and 5 bases from J; junction bases left unmatched: 6. CDR3 loop: CASSFTGVSETQYF. CDR3 sequence (DNA): TGTGCCAGCAGCTTCACAGGGGTGTCGGAGACCCAGTACTTC.

The V call is TRBV4-1, the J call TRBJ2-7; possible D gene TRBD2, 6 bases. V shed 0 bases and J shed 0 bases, with 12 bases lying between them. The CDR3 is 16 residues long. CDR1 MGHRA and CDR2 YSYEKL come from the germline V gene. The CDR3 reads CASSQDTGESSYEQYF. CDR3 DNA: TGCGCCAGCAGCCAAGATACGGGGGAGAGCTCCTACGAGCAGTACTTC.

This chain links TRBV27 with TRBJ2-5; TRBD2 matches at 11 bases. This CDR3 region has 16 residues. Germline V gene data show CDR1 as MNHEY and CDR2 as SMNVEV (reference sequence). J gave up 4 bases and V 6 bases, and 10 bases lay outside the gene matches. Here the CDR3 DNA reads TGTGCCAGCAGAACTTCCGGGACTAGCGGCCCAGAGACCCAGTACTTC. Translating it yields CASRTSGTSGPETQYF.

J is TRBJ1-5 and V is TRBV19; D is unclear. V lost 0 bases to trimming and J lost 9 bases, with 6 bases between them. Germline CDR1 reads LNHDA; CDR2 reads SQIVND (reference sequence). The CDR3 sequence is 12 residues long. CDR3 in amino acids: CASSIDPGPQHF. CDR3 coding DNA: TGTGCCAGTAGTATAGATCCGGGGCCCCAGCATTTT.

J is TRBJ1-5 and V is TRBV10-2; D is uncertain. With 4 bases removed from V and 1 base from J, the gap between germline ends came to 8 bases. This CDR3 is 14 amino acids long. CDR1 and CDR2 from the germline V gene are WSHSY and SAAADI. The CDR3, as DNA: TGCGCCAGCAGTGTCGCGGAGAGCAATCAGCCCCAGCATTTT. It translates to CASSVAESNQPQHF.

The V and J genes are TRBV7-6 and TRBJ2-7, with unresolved D. The V and J ends lost 7 bases and 5 bases respectively, with 21 bases between them. Germline lookup yields CDR1 SGHVS and CDR2 FNYEAQ. The CDR3 is 15 amino acids. The CDR3 region has the DNA TGTGCCAGCAATCTAGTCCCGGGTTCGACGGACGAGCAGTACTTC. It translates to CASNLVPGSTDEQYF.

The chain uses TRBV19 and TRBJ2-1; 7 bases fit TRBD2. CDR3 size: 14 residues. CDR1 LNHDA and CDR2 SQIVND come from the germline V gene (reference sequence). V shed 4 bases and J 5 bases; nucleotides not matched to a gene: 5. The CDR3 loop reads CASSRGSGDNEQFF. The CDR3 bases are TGTGCCAGTAGTAGGGGGAGCGGGGACAATGAGCAGTTCTTC.